Sequencing of this T cell receptor (beta chain) was carried out in a study of T cell responses to AZD1222 COVID-19 vaccine. Study-wide background: Second-dose schedules of about 4 or about 12 weeks were combined. Findings of the study overall: Mapped onto spike, vaccine-associated CD4 TCRs spanned it and were dominant at 160-218 and 743-854. Possibly, clonal diversity was underestimated; donors were largely white British and included more females.

Comment on this clone: Its antigen remains unknown.

Trimming took 1 base from V and 0 from J, leaving 11 bases between them. Per germline, CDR1 SGHRS and CDR2 YFSETQ. CDR3 size: 15 residues. The assay was immunoSEQ multiplex PCR, and TCRdb's table has in-frame clones only and misses some. The sample lists 130,000 to 150,000 clones, 90% to 95% seen once, with 1.5% to 2% in the top ten. This TCR derives from an adult in good health. This sample comprised peripheral blood, obtained on day 0 of AZD1222 vaccination. This rearrangement joins TRBV5-1 to TRBJ2-7, with D maybe TRBD1 (5 bases). CDR3: CASSLRSDSSYEQYF. In nucleotides, the CDR3 is TGCGCCAGCAGCTTGAGGAGCGACAGCTCCTACGAGCAGTACTTC.